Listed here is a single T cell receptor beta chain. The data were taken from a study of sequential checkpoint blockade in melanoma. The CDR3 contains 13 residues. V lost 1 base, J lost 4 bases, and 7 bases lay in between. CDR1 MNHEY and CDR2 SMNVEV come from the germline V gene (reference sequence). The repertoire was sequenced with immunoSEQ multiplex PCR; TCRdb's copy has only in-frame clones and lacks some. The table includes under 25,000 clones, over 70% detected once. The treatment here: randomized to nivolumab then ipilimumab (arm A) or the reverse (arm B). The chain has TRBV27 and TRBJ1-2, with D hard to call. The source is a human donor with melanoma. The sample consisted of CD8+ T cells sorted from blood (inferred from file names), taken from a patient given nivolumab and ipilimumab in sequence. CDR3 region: CASSLLPVYGYTF. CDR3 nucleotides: TGTGCCAGCAGTTTATTGCCAGTCTATGGCTACACCTTC.